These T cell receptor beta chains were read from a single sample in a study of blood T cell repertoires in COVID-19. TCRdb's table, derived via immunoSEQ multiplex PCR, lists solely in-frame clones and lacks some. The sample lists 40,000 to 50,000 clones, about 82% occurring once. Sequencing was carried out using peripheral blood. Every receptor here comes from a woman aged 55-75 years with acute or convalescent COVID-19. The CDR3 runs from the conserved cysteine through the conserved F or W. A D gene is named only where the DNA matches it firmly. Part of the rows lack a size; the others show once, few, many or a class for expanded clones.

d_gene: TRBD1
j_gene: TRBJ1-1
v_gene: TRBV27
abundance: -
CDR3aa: CASRLSRGPGTEAFF
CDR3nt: TGTGCCAGCCGATTATCAAGGGGGCCGGGCACTGAAGCTTTCTTT

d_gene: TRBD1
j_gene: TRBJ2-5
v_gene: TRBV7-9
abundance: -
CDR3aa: CASWGQGLGQETQYF
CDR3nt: TGTGCCAGCTGGGGACAGGGGTTAGGGCAAGAGACCCAGTACTTC

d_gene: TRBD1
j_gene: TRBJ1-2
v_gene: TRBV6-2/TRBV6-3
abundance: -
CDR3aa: CASSYSQGGYGYTF
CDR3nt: TGTGCCAGCAGTTACTCGCAGGGGGGCTATGGCTACACCTTC

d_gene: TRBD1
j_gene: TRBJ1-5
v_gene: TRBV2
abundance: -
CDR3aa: CASSDRQGNIQPQHF
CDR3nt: TGTGCCAGCAGTGACCGACAGGGGAACATTCAGCCCCAGCATTTT

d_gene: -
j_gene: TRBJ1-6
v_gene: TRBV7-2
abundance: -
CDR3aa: CASSLTGFRDSPLHF
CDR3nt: TGTGCCAGCAGCCTAACAGGATTCCGGGATTCACCCCTCCACTTT

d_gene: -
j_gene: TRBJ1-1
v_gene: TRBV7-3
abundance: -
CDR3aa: CASSLIGSGRMNTEAFF
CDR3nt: TGTGCCAGCAGCTTAATCGGGTCAGGGCGTATGAACACTGAAGCTTTCTTT

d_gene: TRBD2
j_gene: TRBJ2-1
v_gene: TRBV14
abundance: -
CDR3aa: CASSQEQWRWAGGLIF
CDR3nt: TGTGCCAGCAGCCAAGAGCAGTGGCGTTGGGCGGGGGGGCTAATCTTC

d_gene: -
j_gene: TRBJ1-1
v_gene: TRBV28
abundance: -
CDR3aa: CASSLESPPGNTEAFF
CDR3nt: TGTGCCAGCAGTTTAGAATCCCCACCAGGGAACACTGAAGCTTTCTTT

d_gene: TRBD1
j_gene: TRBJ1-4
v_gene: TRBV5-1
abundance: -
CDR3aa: CASSPVPGQGTNEKLFF
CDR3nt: TGCGCCAGCAGCCCCGTCCCGGGACAGGGTACTAATGAAAAACTGTTTTTT

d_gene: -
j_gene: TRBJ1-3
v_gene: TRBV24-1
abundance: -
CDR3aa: CATSDLRGNTIYF
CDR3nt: TGTGCCACCAGTGATTTGCGTGGAAACACCATATATTTT

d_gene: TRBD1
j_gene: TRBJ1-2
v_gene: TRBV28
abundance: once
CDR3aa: CASSLLALRQGQQGDGYTF
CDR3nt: TGTGCCAGCAGTTTATTAGCCCTCCGACAGGGCCAACAAGGGGATGGCTACACCTTC

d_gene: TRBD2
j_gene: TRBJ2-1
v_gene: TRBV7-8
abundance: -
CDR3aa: CASSPNLLALDPYNEQFF
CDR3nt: TGTGCCAGCAGCCCTAACCTACTAGCGCTGGACCCTTACAATGAGCAGTTCTTC

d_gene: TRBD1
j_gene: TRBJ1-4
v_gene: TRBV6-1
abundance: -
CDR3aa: CASREQGGRTNEKLFF
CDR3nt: TGTGCCAGCAGGGAACAGGGGGGCCGAACTAATGAAAAACTGTTTTTT

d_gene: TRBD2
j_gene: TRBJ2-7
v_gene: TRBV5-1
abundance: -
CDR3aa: CASSLGGASGTLYEQYF
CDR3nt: TGCGCCAGCAGCTTGGGGGGAGCTAGCGGTACTCTCTACGAGCAGTACTTC

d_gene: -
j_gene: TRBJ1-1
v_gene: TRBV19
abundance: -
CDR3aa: CASSTRGRGQSRDTEAFF
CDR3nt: TGTGCCAGTAGTACGAGGGGGAGAGGACAGTCGAGGGACACTGAAGCTTTCTTT

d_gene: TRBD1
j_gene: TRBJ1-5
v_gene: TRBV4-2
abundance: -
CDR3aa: CASSQAVQGGNQPQHF
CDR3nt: TGTGCCAGCAGCCAAGCCGTACAGGGGGGCAATCAGCCCCAGCATTTT

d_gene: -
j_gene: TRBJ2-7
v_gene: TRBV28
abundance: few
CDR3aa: CASSPLTSEQYF
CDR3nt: TGTGCCAGCAGTCCCCTAACGTCCGAGCAGTACTTC

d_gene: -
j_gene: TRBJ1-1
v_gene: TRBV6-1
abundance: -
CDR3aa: CASSDRENTEAFF
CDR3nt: TGTGCCAGCAGTGACCGAGAAAACACTGAAGCTTTCTTT

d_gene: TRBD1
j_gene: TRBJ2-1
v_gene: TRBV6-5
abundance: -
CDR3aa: CASRRTGDNEQFF
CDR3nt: TGTGCCAGCAGACGGACAGGGGATAATGAGCAGTTCTTC

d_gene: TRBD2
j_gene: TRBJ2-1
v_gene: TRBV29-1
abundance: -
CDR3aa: CSALRLAESQRSSYNEQFF
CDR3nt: TGCAGCGCCCTGAGACTAGCGGAATCACAAAGGAGCTCCTACAATGAGCAGTTCTTC

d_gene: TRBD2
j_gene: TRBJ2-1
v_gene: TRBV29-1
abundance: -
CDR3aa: CSVEEWGSASGDNEQFF
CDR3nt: TGCAGCGTTGAAGAGTGGGGATCGGCTAGCGGTGACAATGAGCAGTTCTTC

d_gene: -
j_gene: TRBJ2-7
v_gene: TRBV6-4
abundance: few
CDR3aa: CASSDSKGNREQYF
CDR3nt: TGTGCCAGCAGTGACTCTAAGGGGAATCGCGAGCAGTACTTC

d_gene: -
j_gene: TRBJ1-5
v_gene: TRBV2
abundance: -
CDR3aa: CASNPGQPSSQPQHF
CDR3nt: TGTGCCAGCAACCCCGGACAGCCCTCCTCCCAGCCCCAGCATTTT

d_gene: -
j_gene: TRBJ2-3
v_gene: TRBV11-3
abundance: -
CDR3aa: CASSLGRGTDTQYF
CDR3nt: TGTGCCAGCAGCTTAGGCAGGGGCACAGATACGCAGTATTTT

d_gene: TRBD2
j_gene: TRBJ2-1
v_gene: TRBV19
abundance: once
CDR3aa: CASSIDTGTSGYNEQFF
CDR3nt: TGTGCCAGTAGTATAGATACCGGGACTAGCGGATACAATGAGCAGTTCTTC

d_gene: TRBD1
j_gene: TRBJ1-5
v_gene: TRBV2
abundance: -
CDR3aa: CASSTIKGDSATGNQPQHF
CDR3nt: TGTGCCAGCAGCACGATAAAGGGGGACAGTGCGACGGGCAATCAGCCCCAGCATTTT

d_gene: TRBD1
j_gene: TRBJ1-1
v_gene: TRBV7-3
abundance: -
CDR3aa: CASSETGPNTEAFF
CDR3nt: TGTGCCAGCAGCGAGACAGGGCCGAACACTGAAGCTTTCTTT

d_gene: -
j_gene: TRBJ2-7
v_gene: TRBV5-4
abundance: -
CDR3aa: CASSLLGNYEQYF
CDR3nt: TGTGCCAGCAGCTTGTTGGGCAACTACGAGCAGTACTTC

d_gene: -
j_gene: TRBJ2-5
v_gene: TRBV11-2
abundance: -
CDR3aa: CASSSRGGRIQETQYF
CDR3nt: TGTGCCAGCAGCTCGAGGGGGGGGCGCATACAAGAGACCCAGTACTTC